The next 12 T cell receptor beta chains were all read from a single sample in a study of blood T cell repertoires in COVID-19. Produced via immunoSEQ multiplex PCR; TCRdb's table is partial and in-frame only. The table shows under 250,000 clones, with about four fifths occurring only once. The material sequenced was PBMCs or T cells enriched from blood (not recorded which). These receptors were obtained from a woman aged 40 to 55 who had been exposed to COVID-19.

The genes are TRBV28 and TRBJ2-1; 10 bases are shared with TRBD2. V lost 5 bases to trimming and J lost 8 bases; unmatched junction nucleotides: 6. This CDR3 is built from 14 residues. CDR1 is MDHEN, CDR2 SYDVKM, per germline. CDR3 DNA: TGTGCCAGCAGTGCTAGCGGGGGTTTCCATGAGCAGTTCTTC. It encodes CASSASGGFHEQFF.

As concerns this clone: Distinct nucleotide sequences in the sample also encode this CDR3. The chain joins TRBV6-5 to TRBJ1-2; possible D gene TRBD1, 5 bases. V lost 2 bases and J lost 4, with 8 bases in between. The CDR3 has 13 amino acids. Germline V gene lookup returns CDR1 MNHEY and CDR2 SVGAGI. The CDR3 DNA is TGTGCCAGCAGTTACCAGGGTGGCTATGGCTACACCTTC. Amino acid sequence: CASSYQGGYGYTF.

The rearrangement joins TRBV7-8 to TRBJ2-2; 8 bases map to TRBD2. Germline V gene sequence: CDR1 SGHVS, CDR2 FQNEAQ. The CDR3 contains 14 residues. J lost 7 bases, V lost 5 bases, and 6 bases had no gene match. CDR3 coding DNA: TGTGCCAGCAGCGGGGGACTAGTTGGCGGGGAGCTGTTTTTT. Protein sequence: CASSGGLVGGELFF.

This chain connects TRBV7-2 to TRBJ1-3; TRBD1 aligns across 9 bases. The CDR3 loop spans 14 amino acids. V shed 4 bases, J shed 9 bases, and the junction held 7 bases outside the gene matches. Per germline, CDR1 SGHTA and CDR2 FQGNSA. The chain's CDR3 is CASSSNRGRGTIYF. DNA for the CDR3: TGTGCCAGCAGCTCCAACAGGGGGCGCGGCACCATATATTTT.

The rearrangement links TRBV10-3 to TRBJ2-2; 8 positions agree with TRBD1. V was clipped by 6 bases and J by 8 bases; unmatched bases: 2. CDR1 is ENHRY and CDR2 is SYGVKD in the germline V gene. This CDR3 is 12 amino acids long. The CDR3 DNA reads TGTGCCATCAGAAGGGACAGGGGGGAGCTGTTTTTT. Its translation is CAIRRDRGELFF.

This rearrangement joins TRBV6-5 to TRBJ2-1; perhaps TRBD1 as D (6 bases). Trimming took 5 bases from V and 10 from J, leaving 18 bases between them. CDR1 and CDR2 from the germline V gene are MNHEY and SVGAGI. The CDR3 runs to 14 residues. CDR3 sequence: CASSPSLQGREQFF. CDR3 coding DNA: TGTGCCAGCAGTCCTTCCCTACAGGGACGAGAGCAGTTCTTC.

The rearrangement joins TRBV19 to TRBJ2-5, with a weak D call TRBD2 (5 bases). The CDR3 totals 12 residues. Between the trimmed V and J ends, which lost 9 bases and 7 bases, there was a span of 15 bases. Germline loops: CDR1 LNHDA, CDR2 SQIVND (reference sequence). The CDR3 loop is CASRTAEGTQYF. The CDR3 bases are TGTGCCAGCAGGACCGCCGAGGGGACCCAGTACTTC.

The chain combines TRBV7-2 with TRBJ1-5, with 8 bases matching TRBD1. Germline V gives CDR1 SGHTA, CDR2 FQGNSA. This CDR3 contains 14 residues. J gave up 4 bases and V 5 bases, and 4 bases lay outside the gene matches. The CDR3 loop reads CASSRTGNNQPQHF. In DNA form, the CDR3 reads TGTGCCAGCAGCCGGACAGGGAATAATCAGCCCCAGCATTTT.

V is TRBV27 and J is TRBJ2-1, with D possibly matching TRBD1 (5 bases). This CDR3 region has 12 residues. CDR1 and CDR2 from the germline V gene are MNHEY and SMNVEV (reference sequence). Between the trimmed V and J ends, which lost 6 bases and 5 bases, there was a span of 8 bases. CDR3 in amino acids: CASSRQNNEQFF. CDR3 bases: TGTGCCAGCAGCCGACAGAACAATGAGCAGTTCTTC.

This clone was seen a handful of times. This chain joins TRBV4-2 and TRBJ2-1; the match to TRBD2 covers 9 bases. The CDR3 runs to 17 residues. After removal of 0 bases from V and 4 bases from J, the junction contained 7 bases not matched to a gene. Germline V gives CDR1 LGHNA, CDR2 YNFKEQ. CDR3 region: CASSQEGGAGGYNEQFF. In nucleotides, the CDR3 is TGTGCCAGCAGCCAAGAGGGGGGAGCGGGGGGTTACAATGAGCAGTTCTTC.

This chain connects TRBV5-4 to TRBJ2-7; 8 bases line up with TRBD2. Per germline, CDR1 SGHNT and CDR2 YYREEE (reference sequence). This CDR3 is 13 amino acids long. V lost 3 bases and J lost 7; bases outside the gene matches: 6. CDR3: CASSSGGVGEQYF. The CDR3 region has the DNA TGTGCCAGCAGCTCCGGGGGGGTGGGTGAGCAGTACTTC.

Concerning this clone: The junction shows a germline mismatch at one end, possibly a read error. The V call is TRBV6-6, the J call TRBJ1-1; 7 nucleotides line up with TRBD1. The CDR3 length is 15 residues. Per the germline V gene, CDR1 is MNHNY and CDR2 is SVGAGI (reference sequence). For the CDR3, the DNA is TGTGCCAGCAGTTACGAGACAGGGATGAAGACTGAAGCTTTCTTT. Translation gives CASSYETGMKTEAFF.